The sequence of this TCR beta chain was determined in a study of T cell responses to AZD1222 COVID-19 vaccine (dated by TCRdb to the early 2020s). Describing the broader study: AZD1222 recipients whose second dose came at about 4 weeks and those whose second dose came at about 12 weeks were combined into one group, since spike-specific TCR depth and breadth did not differ between the two schedules. Enrollment into the trials was organized by age into subgroups of 18-55, 56-69 and 70-plus years, and those subgroups contained approximately 160, 26 and 62 TCR-sequenced participants, respectively. A total of under 250 trial participants underwent TCR sequencing, of whom approximately 200 had received two doses of AZD1222 and 26 had received two doses of the MenACWY control vaccine.

The CDR3 regions of human TCRbeta chains were analyzed by immunosequencing. The source study handled its data this way. TCRs in the repertoires were matched against a reference library of SARS-CoV-2-specific TCRs that had been generated with the MIRA antigen-specificity platform. Breadth was defined as the fraction of unique TCRs that were SARS-CoV-2-associated. Depth was defined as the fraction of total T cells that were SARS-CoV-2-associated. Using the MIRA data, each spike-specific TCR was mapped to the spike region that the TCR reacts to and placed in a CD4 or CD8 class. Log10-transformed breadth and depth values were compared by one-way ANOVA with Sidak's multiple comparisons tests. Entries here come from immuneACCESS through TCRdb and include only in-frame sequences with V and J called. Some clones fail to appear in such tables; in the studies checked, an unresolved V gene covers under half of the shortfall, and the cause of the remainder is unknown. For V, J and clone size, that table is used; D and trimming come from the DNA. This sample holds roughly 79,000 clones; about 78% were observed only once. The top ten clones comprise around a fifth of the sample.

According to the study, the label for this sample's time point signals: baseline before first vaccination. Vaccinee samples came from UK trials COV001 and COV002, including a single-blind randomized controlled phase 2/3 trial of AZD1222 (ChAdOx1 nCoV-19) in healthy adults. For TCRbeta chain sequencing, PBMC samples were collected from trial participants at day 0 and at day 28 after the second dose. Paper-wide results and their limitations: No day 14 peak-response samples were available, so repertoires were characterized only after the peak T cell response. A significant rise in spike-specific TCR breadth and depth was observed after two AZD1222 doses relative to day 0 and relative to MenACWY recipients. Vaccine-associated CD4 TCRs spanned the whole spike protein, with dominant responses in regions 160-218 and 743-854. Most participants were white British and females outnumbered males, and the authors suggested that clonal diversity may have been underestimated. The 56-69-year group was small, and its depth increase did not reach significance, likely because of low power. Only a handful of AZD1222 recipients were SARS-CoV-2 seropositive at baseline, limiting conclusions about previously exposed vaccinees. Nearly half of unique spike-specific TCRs reportedly recognized epitopes outside regions mutated in the B.1.351 and B.1.1.7 variants.

From a lookup of the germline V gene, CDR1 and CDR2 are MDHEN and SYDVKM. V lost 6 bases and J lost 3 bases; the stretch between them is 14 bases long. The CDR3 runs 14 amino acids, cysteine and phenylalanine included. Solely the CDR3 DNA is kept, with 42 bases framed from the first base. Turning to this clone: There is no known antigen for this receptor. No clone much larger than this one lies a single base away; base qualities are absent.

In this chain, TRBV28 is recombined with TRBJ1-1; matching of 5 bases hints at TRBD1 as the D gene. The material sequenced was peripheral blood, taken on day 0 of AZD1222 vaccination. The TCR sequence derives from an adult in good health. The nucleotides are TGTGCCAGCAGGACCGGGACGAGGGACACTGAAGCTTTCTTT. This gives the protein CASRTGTRDTEAFF.